This note documents a single T cell receptor beta chain sequence. Per the original data handling: Nucleated cell counts were estimated from reference gene primer amplification. TCRdb keeps only in-frame clones here, not all; method: immunoSEQ multiplex PCR. Clone size and V and J calls were adopted from that table, with D and trimming inferred from the DNA. In the table there are some 66,000 clones, about 90% of which are singletons. The data stem from a study of blood T cell repertoires in COVID-19. Study summary: The United States, Italy and Spain provided the acute and convalescent COVID-19 samples. Nucleic acid was either cDNA or gDNA, and it came from T cells, B-cell-depleted T cells, or PBMCs.

V lost 0 bases, J lost 5 bases, and 14 bases lay in between. This CDR3 is 16 amino acids long. Germline assignment: CDR1 ENHRY and CDR2 SYGVKD. Sequenced input: peripheral blood. This chain uses TRBV10-3 with TRBJ2-1; perhaps TRBD2 as D (7 bases). The TCR sequence derives from a human donor in a cohort sampled during active COVID-19. Here the CDR3 DNA reads TGTGCCATCAGTGAGTCCCGGGGGGCGGGAGACAATGAGCAGTTCTTC. Residues: CAISESRGAGDNEQFF.